The present T cell receptor (beta chain) was sequenced within a study of vaccination effects on CD4 cells after COVID-19 (dated by TCRdb to 2021 to 2024). In the study overall: Two doses of either the BNT162b2 or the mRNA-1273 mRNA SARS-CoV-2 vaccine were administered to participants. In the study, cultures from other donors were sequenced using the Oncomine TCR Beta short-read assay on an Illumina iSeq 100. SARS-CoV-2 spike-specific CD4+ TCR repertoires from before and after mRNA vaccination were compared in COVID-19 convalescent patients and in infection-naive vaccine recipients. The full study included roughly 10 COVID-19 convalescent patients and a few SARS-CoV-2-naive healthy vaccine recipients.

The method behind the library was the immunoSEQ multiplex PCR assay. DNA from the cultured and isolated CD4+ T cells underwent TCR beta CDR3 sequencing. On the study's bioinformatics: Non-productive TCR sequences were discarded, and reads were trimmed to the CDR3 region, with only CDR3s of 7 or more amino acids retained. Antigen-specific clonotypes were identified using the MANAFEST web app by comparison of expansion in peptide wells against reference cultures. To be called positive, a clone needed expansion at FDR<0.05 compared with the reference and with all other wells, an odds ratio greater than 5, and a frequency greater than 0.1% in two replicate wells. Cross-reactive clonotypes were defined as significantly expanded in SARS-CoV-2 spike wells and in at least one common cold coronavirus spike condition. CDR3 similarity was assessed by Levenshtein distance with the stringdist R package, and unrooted trees were built with ape in R 3.6.1. In its TCRdb copy, this immuneACCESS table keeps in-frame sequences only and misses some clones. Where compared with another copy, unresolved V genes explain less than half of these, and the others have no known cause. V, J and clone size are taken as reported in that table, and D and trimming were inferred from the DNA itself. The sample table contains tens of thousands of clones; only one count was recorded for 75% to 85% of them. More than 9% of the sample goes to the ten largest clones.

Points the paper makes about the study in general: Both infection-induced and vaccine-induced clones contracted markedly at late post-vaccination timepoints, which is consistent with waning T cell responses. In healthy vaccine recipients, vaccine-induced clones were almost all SARS-CoV-2 mono-reactive, with only 1 of 255 cross-reactive with common cold coronaviruses. Limitations of the study were the small number of convalescent patients and the absence of early post-infection timepoints.

The ViraFEST assay stimulated PBMC with viral peptide pools and then used TCR sequencing to identify antigen-specific CD4+ T cell clonotypes by expansion. After about 9 days of culture, CD4+ T cells were isolated with the EasySep CD4+ T cell isolation kit. The absence of prior SARS-CoV-2 infection in healthy vaccine recipients was confirmed by negative nucleocapsid antibodies before and after vaccination. Each well held over 1.5 million PBMC cultured in IMDM containing roughly 5.1% human AB serum, roughly 10 IU/ml IL-2 and gentamicin, along with roughly 10 ug/ml peptides. Half of the culture medium was replaced with fresh IL-2-containing medium on days 3 and 7. Unless noted otherwise, every peptide stimulation condition was grown in triplicate wells. Using Ficoll-Paque Plus gradient centrifugation, PBMC were separated from whole blood and then either used fresh or cryopreserved at -140C. The overlapping peptide pools covered the spike proteins of SARS-CoV-2 and of the common cold coronaviruses HCoV-NL63, HCoV-OC43 and HCoV-229E. The QIAamp micro DNA kit was used to extract genomic DNA from the cultured CD4+ T cells.

According to the germline V gene (reference sequence), CDR1 reads SEHNR and CDR2 reads FQNEAQ. V loses 8 bases at its end and J loses 3 bases; junction bases beyond the gene matches: 5. Inclusive of the bounding cysteine and phenylalanine, the CDR3 is 14 residues long. Only the CDR3 portion is preserved as DNA: 42 bases, with reading frame beginning at the first base. As for this clone: Its antigen is still unknown. Base qualities are not recorded, but no much larger clone differs from it by a single base.

The sequence derives from a human donor who received a COVID-19 vaccine. Recombination connected TRBV7-9 to TRBJ2-2, with 8 middle bases fitting TRBD1. Sequences were derived from CD4+ T cells from PBMCs cultured with SARS-CoV-2 spike peptides, sampled before COVID-19 vaccination. Taken with the paper, the label for cell subset or site translates to: SARS-CoV-2 spike overlapping peptide pool stimulation. For the CDR3, the sequence is CASDRGIDTGELFF. The sequence in DNA is TGTGCCAGCGACAGGGGTATTGACACCGGGGAGCTGTTTTTT.